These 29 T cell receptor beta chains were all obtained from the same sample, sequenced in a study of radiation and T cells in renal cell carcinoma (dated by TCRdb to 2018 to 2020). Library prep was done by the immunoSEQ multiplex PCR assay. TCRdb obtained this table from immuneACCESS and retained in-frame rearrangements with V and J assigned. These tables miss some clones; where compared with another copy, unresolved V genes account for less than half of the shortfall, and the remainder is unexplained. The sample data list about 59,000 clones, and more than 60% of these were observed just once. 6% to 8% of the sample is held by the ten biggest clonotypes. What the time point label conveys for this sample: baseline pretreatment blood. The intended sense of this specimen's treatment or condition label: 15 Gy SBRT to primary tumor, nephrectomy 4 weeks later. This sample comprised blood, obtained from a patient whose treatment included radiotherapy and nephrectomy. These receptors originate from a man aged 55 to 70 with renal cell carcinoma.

In nucleotides, the CDR3 is TGTGCCAGCAGTTTACTCTCTAGAGCGAACACTGAAGCTTTCTTT. Protein: CASSLLSRANTEAFF. The chain employs TRBV28 and TRBJ1-1; no firm D call. Trimming took 2 bases from V and 1 from J, leaving 11 bases between them. This CDR3 is 15 amino acids long. Per germline, CDR1 MDHEN and CDR2 SYDVKM.

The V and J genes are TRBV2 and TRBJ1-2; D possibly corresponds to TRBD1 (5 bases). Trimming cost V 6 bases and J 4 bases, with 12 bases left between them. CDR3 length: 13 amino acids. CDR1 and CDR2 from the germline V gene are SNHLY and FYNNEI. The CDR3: CASRMTVSYGYTF. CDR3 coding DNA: TGTGCCAGCAGAATGACAGTCTCCTATGGCTACACCTTC.

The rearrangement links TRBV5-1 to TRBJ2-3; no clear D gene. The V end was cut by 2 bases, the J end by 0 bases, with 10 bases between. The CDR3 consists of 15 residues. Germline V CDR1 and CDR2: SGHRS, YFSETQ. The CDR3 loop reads CASSFGSPSTDTQYF. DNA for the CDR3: TGCGCCAGCAGCTTTGGCAGTCCCAGCACAGATACGCAGTATTTT.

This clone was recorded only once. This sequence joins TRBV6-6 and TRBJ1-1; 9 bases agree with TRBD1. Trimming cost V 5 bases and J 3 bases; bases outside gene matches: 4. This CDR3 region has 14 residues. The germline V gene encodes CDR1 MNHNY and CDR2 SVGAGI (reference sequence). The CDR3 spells CASSGQGTDTEAFF. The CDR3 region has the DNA TGTGCCAGCAGTGGACAGGGGACGGACACTGAAGCTTTCTTT.

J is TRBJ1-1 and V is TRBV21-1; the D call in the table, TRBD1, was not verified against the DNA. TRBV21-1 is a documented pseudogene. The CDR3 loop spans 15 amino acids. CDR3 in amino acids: CASSTVGTGGREAFF. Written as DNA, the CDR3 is TGTGCCAGCAGCACCGTGGGGACAGGGGGGAGGGAAGCTTTCTTT.

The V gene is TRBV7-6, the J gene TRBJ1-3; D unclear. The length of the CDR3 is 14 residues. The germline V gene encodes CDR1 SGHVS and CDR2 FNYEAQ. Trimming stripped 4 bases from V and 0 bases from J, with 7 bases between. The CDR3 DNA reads TGTGCCAGCAGCTCTCCCTCCTCTGGAAACACCATATATTTT. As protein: CASSSPSSGNTIYF.

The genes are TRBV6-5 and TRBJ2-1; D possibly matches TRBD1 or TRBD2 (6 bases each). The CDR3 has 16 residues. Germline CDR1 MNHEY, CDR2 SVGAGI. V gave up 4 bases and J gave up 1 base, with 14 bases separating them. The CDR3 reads CASSSIQGRSYNEQFF. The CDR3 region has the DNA TGTGCCAGCAGTTCGATTCAGGGGAGGTCCTACAATGAGCAGTTCTTC.

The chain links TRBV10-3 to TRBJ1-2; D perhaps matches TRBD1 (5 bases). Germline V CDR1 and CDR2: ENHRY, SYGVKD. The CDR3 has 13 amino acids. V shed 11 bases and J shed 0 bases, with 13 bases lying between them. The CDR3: CAGRASSNYGYTF. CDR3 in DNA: TGTGCCGGCAGGGCGTCCTCTAACTATGGCTACACCTTC.

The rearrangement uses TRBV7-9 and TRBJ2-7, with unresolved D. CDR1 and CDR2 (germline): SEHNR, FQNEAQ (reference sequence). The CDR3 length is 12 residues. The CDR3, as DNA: TGTGCCGGCAGCTTAGGGTTCTACGAGCAGTACGTC. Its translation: CAGSLGFYEQYV.

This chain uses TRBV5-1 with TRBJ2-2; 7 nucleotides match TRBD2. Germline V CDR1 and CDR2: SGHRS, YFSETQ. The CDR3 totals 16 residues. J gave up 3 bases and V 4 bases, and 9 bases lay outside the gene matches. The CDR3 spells CASSLVGGRDTGELFF. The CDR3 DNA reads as TGCGCCAGCAGCCTGGTAGGAGGGAGGGACACCGGGGAGCTGTTTTTT.

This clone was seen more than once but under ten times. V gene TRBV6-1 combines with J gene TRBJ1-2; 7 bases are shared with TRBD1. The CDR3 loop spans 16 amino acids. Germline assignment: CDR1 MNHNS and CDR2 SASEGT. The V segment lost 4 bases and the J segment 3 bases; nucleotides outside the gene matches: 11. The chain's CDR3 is CASSVYGQGGYYGYTF. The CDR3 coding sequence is TGTGCCAGCAGTGTTTACGGGCAGGGGGGGTACTATGGCTACACCTTC.

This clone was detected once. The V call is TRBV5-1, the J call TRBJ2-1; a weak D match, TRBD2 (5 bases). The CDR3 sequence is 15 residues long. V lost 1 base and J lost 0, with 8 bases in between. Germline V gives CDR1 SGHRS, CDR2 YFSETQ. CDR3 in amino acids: CASSLTGSSYNEQFF. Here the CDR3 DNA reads TGCGCCAGCAGCTTGACGGGGAGCTCCTACAATGAGCAGTTCTTC.

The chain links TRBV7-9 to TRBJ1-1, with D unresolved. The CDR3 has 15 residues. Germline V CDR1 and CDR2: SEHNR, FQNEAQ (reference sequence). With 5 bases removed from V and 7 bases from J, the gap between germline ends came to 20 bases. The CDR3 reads CASSEGAGVKGEAFF. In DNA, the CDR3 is TGTGCCAGCAGCGAAGGAGCCGGAGTGAAGGGTGAAGCTTTCTTT.

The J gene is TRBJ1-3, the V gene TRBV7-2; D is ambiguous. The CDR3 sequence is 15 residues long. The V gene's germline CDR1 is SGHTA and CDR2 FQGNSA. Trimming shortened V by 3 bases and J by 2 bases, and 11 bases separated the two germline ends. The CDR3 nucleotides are TGTGCCAGCAGCTTCCGGGAGGGCACTGGAAACACCATATATTTT. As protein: CASSFREGTGNTIYF.

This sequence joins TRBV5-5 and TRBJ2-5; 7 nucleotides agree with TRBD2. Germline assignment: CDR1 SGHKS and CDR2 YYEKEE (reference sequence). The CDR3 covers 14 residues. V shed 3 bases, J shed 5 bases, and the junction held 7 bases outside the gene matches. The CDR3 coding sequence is TGTGCCAGCAGCTCGGGCAGGGAGGGGGAGACCCAGTACTTC. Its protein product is CASSSGREGETQYF. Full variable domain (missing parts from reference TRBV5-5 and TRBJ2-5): DAGVTQSPTHLIKTRGQQVTLRCSPISGHKSVSWYQQVLGQGPQFIFQYYEKEERGRGNFPDRFSARQFPNYSSELNVNALLLGDSALYLCASSSGREGETQYFGPGTRLLVL.

The CDR3 reads CASSLDRTWGYTF. CDR3 DNA sequence: TGTGCCAGCAGCTTAGACCGGACGTGGGGCTACACCTTC. The chain uses TRBV7-2 and TRBJ1-2, with D unresolved. Germline V gene sequence: CDR1 SGHTA, CDR2 FQGNSA. The germline V and J ends were trimmed by 1 base and 8 bases, with 11 bases remaining between them. The CDR3 covers 13 residues. Full variable domain (outside the CDR3, taken from reference TRBV7-2 and TRBJ1-2): GAGVSQSPSNKVTEKGKDVELRCDPISGHTALYWYRQSLGQGLEFLIYFQGNSAPDKSGLPSDRFSAERTGGSVSTLTIQRTQQEDSAVYLCASSLDRTWGYTFGSGTRLTVV.

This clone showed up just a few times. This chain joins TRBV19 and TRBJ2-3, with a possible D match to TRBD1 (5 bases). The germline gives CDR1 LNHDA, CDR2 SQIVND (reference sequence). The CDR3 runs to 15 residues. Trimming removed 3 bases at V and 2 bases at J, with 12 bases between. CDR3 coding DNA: TGTGCCAGTAGTATTCGACAGTCATACACAGATACGCAGTATTTT. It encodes CASSIRQSYTDTQYF. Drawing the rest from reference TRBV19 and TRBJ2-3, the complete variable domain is DGGITQSPKYLFRKEGQNVTLSCEQNLNHDAMYWYRQDPGQGLRLIYYSQIVNDFQKGDIAEGYSVSREKKESFPLTVTSAQKNPTAFYLCASSIRQSYTDTQYFGPGTRLTVL.

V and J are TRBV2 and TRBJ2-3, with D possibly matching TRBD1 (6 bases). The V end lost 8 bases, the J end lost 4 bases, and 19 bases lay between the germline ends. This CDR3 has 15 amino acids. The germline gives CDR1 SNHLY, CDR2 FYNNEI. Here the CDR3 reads CASSIRGPASDTQYF. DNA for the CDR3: TGTGCCAGCTCTATCAGGGGTCCCGCGTCAGATACGCAGTATTTT.

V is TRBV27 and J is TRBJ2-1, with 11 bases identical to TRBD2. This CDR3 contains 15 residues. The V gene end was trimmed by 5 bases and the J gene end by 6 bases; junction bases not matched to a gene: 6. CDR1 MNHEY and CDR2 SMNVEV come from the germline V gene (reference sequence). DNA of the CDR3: TGTGCCAGCAGTACCCCCGGGACTAGCGGCAATGAGCAGTTCTTC. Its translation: CASSTPGTSGNEQFF.

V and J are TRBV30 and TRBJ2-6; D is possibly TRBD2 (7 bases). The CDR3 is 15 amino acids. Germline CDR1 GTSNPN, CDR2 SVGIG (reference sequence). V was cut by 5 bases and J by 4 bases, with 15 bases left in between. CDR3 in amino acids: CAWELGGPGANVLTF. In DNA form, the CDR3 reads TGTGCCTGGGAGCTCGGGGGGCCCGGGGCCAACGTCCTGACTTTC.

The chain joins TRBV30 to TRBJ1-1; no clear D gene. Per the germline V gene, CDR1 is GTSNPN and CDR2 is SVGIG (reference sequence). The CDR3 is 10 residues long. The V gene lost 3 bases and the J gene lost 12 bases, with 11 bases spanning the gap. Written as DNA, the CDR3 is TGTGCCTGGAGAGCAGTGGTGACTTTCTTT. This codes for CAWRAVVTFF.

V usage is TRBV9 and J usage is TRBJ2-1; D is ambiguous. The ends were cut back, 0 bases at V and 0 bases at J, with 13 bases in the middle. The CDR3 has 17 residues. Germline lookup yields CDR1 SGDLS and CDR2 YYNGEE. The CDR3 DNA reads TGTGCCAGCAGCGTAGTGGTTAGCCCGGGCTCCTACAATGAGCAGTTCTTC. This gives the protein CASSVVVSPGSYNEQFF.

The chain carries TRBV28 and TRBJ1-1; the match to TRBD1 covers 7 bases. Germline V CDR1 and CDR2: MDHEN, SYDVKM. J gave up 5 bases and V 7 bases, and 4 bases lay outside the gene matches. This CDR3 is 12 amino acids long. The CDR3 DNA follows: TGTGCCAGCAACAGGGGAGGGACTGAAGCTTTCTTT. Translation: CASNRGGTEAFF.

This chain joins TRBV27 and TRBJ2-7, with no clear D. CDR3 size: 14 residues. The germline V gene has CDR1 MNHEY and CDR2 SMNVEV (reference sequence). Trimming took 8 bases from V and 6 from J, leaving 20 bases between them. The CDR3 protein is CASGSTNTVGEQYV. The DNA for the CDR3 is TGTGCCAGCGGTTCGACCAATACCGTCGGCGAGCAGTACGTC.

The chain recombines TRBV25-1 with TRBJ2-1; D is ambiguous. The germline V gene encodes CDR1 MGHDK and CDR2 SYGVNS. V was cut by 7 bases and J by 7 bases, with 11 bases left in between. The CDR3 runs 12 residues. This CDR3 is CASTWSANEQFF. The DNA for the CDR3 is TGTGCCAGCACCTGGTCTGCTAATGAGCAGTTCTTC.

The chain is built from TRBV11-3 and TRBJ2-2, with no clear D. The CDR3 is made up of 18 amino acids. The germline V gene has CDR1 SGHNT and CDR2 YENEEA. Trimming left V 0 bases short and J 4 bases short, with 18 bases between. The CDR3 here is CASSLDDRIQPSTGELFF. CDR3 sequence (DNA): TGTGCCAGCAGCTTAGATGACCGGATACAGCCGAGCACCGGGGAGCTGTTTTTT.

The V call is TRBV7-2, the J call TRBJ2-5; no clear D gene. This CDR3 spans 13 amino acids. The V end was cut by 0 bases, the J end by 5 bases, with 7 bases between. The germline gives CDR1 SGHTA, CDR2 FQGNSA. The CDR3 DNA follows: TGTGCCAGCAGCTTAGCGGTGGCGGAGACCCAGTACTTC. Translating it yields CASSLAVAETQYF.

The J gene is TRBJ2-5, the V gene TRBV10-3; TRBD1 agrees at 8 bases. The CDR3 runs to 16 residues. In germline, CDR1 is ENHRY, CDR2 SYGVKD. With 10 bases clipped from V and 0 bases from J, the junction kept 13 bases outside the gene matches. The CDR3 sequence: CASQTDRATYQETQYF. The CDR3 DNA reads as TGTGCCAGCCAGACGGACAGGGCGACGTACCAAGAGACCCAGTACTTC.

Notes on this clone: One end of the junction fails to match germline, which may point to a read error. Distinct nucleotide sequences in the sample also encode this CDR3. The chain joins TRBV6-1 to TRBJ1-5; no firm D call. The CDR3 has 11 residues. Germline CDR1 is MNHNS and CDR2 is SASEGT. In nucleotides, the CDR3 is TGCGCCAGCAGTGGGGATCAGCCCCAGCATTTT. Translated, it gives CASSGDQPQHF.